This T cell receptor (beta chain) was recorded in a study of cytomegalovirus exposure and HLA in healthy donors. Remarks on this clone: Its target is unknown.

V shed 3 bases and J 2 bases; nucleotides not matched to a gene: 0. Germline-derived CDR1 and CDR2 are SGHTS and YDEGEE. The CDR3 runs 14 residues. Study observations and caveats: Among CMV-associated TCR beta chains, most appeared HLA-restricted in a later analysis. Common viral pathogens seemed, in a later analysis, to connect with several of the most significant clusters. HLA allele associations emerged for roughly 17,000 TCR beta sequences in a later analysis, at 0.05 false discovery rate.

Donors likely had unrecorded immune exposures despite being nominally healthy when sampled. The PCR made use of 60 Vbeta and 13 Jbeta primers. Method: immunoSEQ multiplex PCR; TCRdb's copy keeps in-frame clones and lacks some. The repertoire holds approximately 130,000 clones, with around 79% as singletons. The clonotype comes from a woman under 30 in good health and CMV-seronegative. Input material: PBMCs. V is TRBV5-8 and J is TRBJ1-4; 8 positions agree with TRBD1. In nucleotides, the CDR3 is TGTGCCAGCAGCTGGACAGGGACTAATGAAAAACTGTTTTTT. Translation: CASSWTGTNEKLFF.